The 16 T cell receptor beta chains below come from one sample, sequenced in a study of cytomegalovirus exposure and HLA in healthy donors. Primers: 60 Vbeta forward and 13 Jbeta reverse. Profiled with immunoSEQ multiplex PCR; TCRdb holds only in-frame clones, not every one. The sample holds hundreds of thousands of clones, approximately 78% seen once. Sequenced: PBMCs. The receptors here all came from a male donor in good health and CMV-seronegative.

The chain joins TRBV19 to TRBJ1-1, with 7 nucleotides matching TRBD1. Looked up from germline, CDR1 is LNHDA and CDR2 is SQIVND (reference sequence). Trimming removed 6 bases from V and 5 bases from J; junction bases left unmatched: 9. The CDR3 spans 14 residues. The CDR3: CASRRQGLGTEAFF. CDR3 DNA: TGTGCCAGTAGAAGACAGGGCTTGGGGACTGAAGCTTTCTTT.

V gene TRBV7-2 combines with J gene TRBJ1-1; D unclear. V gave up 3 bases and J gave up 11 bases, with 4 bases separating them. This CDR3 comprises 9 residues. Germline CDR1 and CDR2: SGHTA and FQGNSA. The CDR3 region is CASSFPAFF. Written as DNA, the CDR3 is TGTGCCAGCAGCTTTCCGGCTTTCTTT.

This clone showed up just once. The chain uses TRBV9 and TRBJ2-7; D is possibly TRBD2 (5 bases). The V end was cut by 4 bases, the J end by 4 bases, with 15 bases between. Germline CDR1 and CDR2: SGDLS and YYNGEE. This CDR3 has 14 amino acids. In DNA, the CDR3 is TGTGCCAGCAGCCCGCAGGAGCGAGGGTACGAGCAGTACTTC. This encodes CASSPQERGYEQYF.

This clone turned up a few times. The chain recombines TRBV5-1 with TRBJ2-5, with 8 nucleotides matching TRBD1. The CDR3 length is 15 residues. Per the germline V gene, CDR1 is SGHRS and CDR2 is YFSETQ. The ends lost 1 base at V and 2 bases at J; junction bases unmatched: 4. In nucleotides, the CDR3 is TGCGCCAGCAGCTTGAGGGGACAGGATCAAGAGACCCAGTACTTC. Its translation is CASSLRGQDQETQYF.

The chain links TRBV29-1 to TRBJ2-7; D possibly corresponds to TRBD1 (6 bases). The CDR3 has 13 amino acids. Germline lookup yields CDR1 SQVTM and CDR2 ANQGSEA. V shed 5 bases and J shed 3 bases, with 14 bases lying between them. The chain's CDR3 is CSVLQGSSYEQYF. Here the CDR3 DNA reads TGCAGCGTTCTACAGGGAAGTAGCTACGAGCAGTACTTC.

Comments on this clone: Relative to the germline gene, one junction end is altered; a read error may explain this. The chain combines TRBV7-3 with TRBJ2-1, with 11 bases lining up with TRBD2. Germline assignment: CDR1 SGHTA and CDR2 FQGTGA. The CDR3 loop spans 14 amino acids. CDR3 DNA sequence: TGTGCCAGCAGCCCGGATCCAACTAGCGGGAGTCAAGTCTTC. Its translation is CASSPDPTSGSQVF.

This sequence joins TRBV11-2 and TRBJ2-7, with 12 nucleotides matching TRBD2. This CDR3 region has 15 residues. Germline CDR1 is SGHAT and CDR2 is FQNNGV. V lost 3 bases to trimming and J lost 7 bases; unmatched junction nucleotides: 7. The CDR3 reads CASSFLAGGPWEQYF. The CDR3 nucleotides read TGTGCCAGCAGCTTCCTAGCGGGAGGGCCCTGGGAGCAGTACTTC.

Comment on this clone: Mismatch with germline at one junction end may stem from a read error. The CDR3 region has the DNA TGTTCCAGCAGCTTACTAGGGCCGGGACAGGGTGATGGAAACACCATATATTTT. This encodes CSSSLLGPGQGDGNTIYF. This rearrangement joins TRBV7-9 to TRBJ1-3; 9 bases line up with TRBD1. Germline V gives CDR1 SEHNR, CDR2 FQNEAQ (reference sequence). CDR3 length equals 18 residues.

Details on this clone: At one end the junction does not follow the germline gene, possibly because of a read error. This chain links TRBV7-9 with TRBJ1-1; possibly TRBD1 for D (6 bases). Per the germline V gene, CDR1 is SEHNR and CDR2 is FQNEAQ (reference sequence). This CDR3 contains 15 residues. As DNA, the CDR3 is TGTTCCAGCAGCTTAGCTGGGACACTGAACACTGAAGCTTTCTTT. This gives the protein CSSSLAGTLNTEAFF.

V gene TRBV19 combines with J gene TRBJ1-1; D is possibly TRBD1 (5 bases). From germline, CDR1 is LNHDA and CDR2 SQIVND (reference sequence). The CDR3 spans 14 residues. V lost 6 bases, J lost 4 bases, and 15 bases lay in between. The CDR3 here is CASRPVGGGTEAFF. The CDR3 DNA sequence: TGTGCCAGTAGGCCCGTGGGGGGTGGCACTGAAGCTTTCTTT. Variable domain in full (rest from reference TRBV19 and TRBJ1-1): DGGITQSPKYLFRKEGQNVTLSCEQNLNHDAMYWYRQDPGQGLRLIYYSQIVNDFQKGDIAEGYSVSREKKESFPLTVTSAQKNPTAFYLCASRPVGGGTEAFFGQGTRLTVV.

This clone was seen a single time. This chain's CDR3 is CASSFRGLVQPQHF. The CDR3 region has the DNA TGTGCCAGCAGTTTTAGGGGGCTGGTTCAGCCCCAGCATTTT. The rearrangement uses TRBV28 and TRBJ1-5; 7 bases are a match to TRBD1. CDR1 is MDHEN and CDR2 is SYDVKM in the germline V gene. V trimming: 3 bases; J trimming: 6 bases; junction bases outside the gene matches: 5. This CDR3 has 14 residues.

This sequence joins TRBV6-5 and TRBJ2-7; TRBD2 agrees at 7 bases. Germline V gene sequence: CDR1 MNHEY, CDR2 SVGAGI. There are 13 residues in the CDR3. The J segment lost 6 bases and the V segment lost 2 bases, leaving 4 bases of the junction unmatched. CDR3 in amino acids: CASSYGGGSEQYF. As DNA, the CDR3 is TGTGCCAGCAGTTACGGGGGGGGGTCCGAGCAGTACTTC.

This clone showed up just a few times. This sequence joins TRBV4-1 and TRBJ1-2, with a possible D match to TRBD1 (5 bases). The CDR3 totals 15 residues. Germline V CDR1 and CDR2: MGHRA, YSYEKL. Deletions cut 3 bases from V and 0 bases from J, with 11 bases between. Here the CDR3 DNA reads TGCGCCAGCAGCCAGGTCGGGGGAGCTAACTATGGCTACACCTTC. Its translation: CASSQVGGANYGYTF.

Note on this clone: The junction departs from germline at one end; a sequencing error may be responsible. The CDR3 DNA is TGTGTCACCAGCGAAGGACAGGGCCCTTTTCAGCAGTACTTC. Its translation is CVTSEGQGPFQQYF. V is TRBV15 and J is TRBJ2-7, with TRBD1 matching over 8 bases. Per germline, CDR1 LNHNV and CDR2 YYDKDF (reference sequence). The CDR3 consists of 14 residues.

The chain employs TRBV2 and TRBJ2-7; no clear D gene. CDR1 is SNHLY, CDR2 FYNNEI, per germline. V was clipped by 2 bases and J by 5 bases, with 7 bases between them. The CDR3 runs to 12 residues. CDR3 nucleotide sequence: TGTGCCAGCAGTGAAAACAGCCACGAGCAGTACTTC. It specifies CASSENSHEQYF.

The J gene is TRBJ2-1, the V gene TRBV19; 13 bases align to TRBD2. Trimming at V came to 5 bases and at J to 0 bases, leaving 4 bases not matched to a gene. The length of the CDR3 is 17 residues. Germline values: CDR1 LNHDA, CDR2 SQIVND (reference sequence). The CDR3 is CASSAGLAGSSYNEQFF. The CDR3 DNA reads TGTGCCAGTAGTGCGGGACTAGCGGGAAGCTCCTACAATGAGCAGTTCTTC. Full variable domain (remainder filled in from reference TRBV19 and TRBJ2-1): DGGITQSPKYLFRKEGQNVTLSCEQNLNHDAMYWYRQDPGQGLRLIYYSQIVNDFQKGDIAEGYSVSREKKESFPLTVTSAQKNPTAFYLCASSAGLAGSSYNEQFFGPGTRLTVL.